What follows are 30 T cell receptor beta chains derived from one specimen sequenced in a study of cytomegalovirus exposure and HLA in healthy donors. PCR employed 60 Vbeta and 13 Jbeta primers. TCRdb's table, derived via immunoSEQ multiplex PCR, lists solely in-frame clones and lacks some. The data hold about 190,000 clones, with around 85% observed a single time. Source material: PBMCs. The receptors here all came from a man younger than 30 in good health and CMV-seronegative.

This chain connects TRBV11-1 to TRBJ1-1; 8 bases agree with TRBD1. Losses at the gene ends were 5 bases for V and 3 bases for J; bases not matched to a gene: 5. This CDR3 comprises 14 residues. CDR1 SGHAT and CDR2 FQDESV come from the germline V gene (reference sequence). As DNA, the CDR3 is TGTGCCAGCAGCCTACAGGGGGGGTACACTGAAGCTTTCTTT. Amino acids: CASSLQGGYTEAFF.

The chain links TRBV7-2 to TRBJ2-3, with 10 bases aligning to TRBD2. The CDR3 length is 19 residues. Looked up from germline, CDR1 is SGHTA and CDR2 is FQGNSA. With 5 bases clipped from V and 4 bases from J, the junction kept 18 bases outside the gene matches. The CDR3 spells CASSPSLLLASGSSDTQYF. CDR3 DNA sequence: TGTGCCAGCAGCCCGTCCCTACTGCTCGCTAGCGGGAGTTCAGATACGCAGTATTTT. The whole variable domain, remainder taken from reference TRBV7-2 and TRBJ2-3, is GAGVSQSPSNKVTEKGKDVELRCDPISGHTALYWYRQSLGQGLEFLIYFQGNSAPDKSGLPSDRFSAERTGGSVSTLTIQRTQQEDSAVYLCASSPSLLLASGSSDTQYFGPGTRLTVL.

About this clone itself: Germline is not matched at one junction end, which may reflect a read error. J is TRBJ1-3 and V is TRBV7-9; D may be TRBD1 (6 bases). Germline V gene data show CDR1 as SEHNR and CDR2 as FQNEAQ (reference sequence). This CDR3 is built from 16 residues. CDR3 loop: CSSSRQDAGRGNTIYF. As DNA, the CDR3 is TGTTCCAGCAGCAGACAGGACGCCGGTCGCGGAAACACCATATATTTT.

This chain connects TRBV5-6 to TRBJ2-3; TRBD2 aligns across 12 bases. Germline V gene data show CDR1 as SGHDT and CDR2 as YYEEEE. V lost 4 bases to trimming and J lost 4 bases; unmatched junction nucleotides: 7. The CDR3 covers 16 residues. The CDR3 loop is CASSPGGLAGPDTQYF. Written as DNA, the CDR3 is TGTGCCAGCAGCCCAGGCGGACTAGCGGGGCCAGATACGCAGTATTTT.

In its sample, this clone was seen once. This chain uses TRBV7-2 with TRBJ2-1; 11 bases map to TRBD2. The CDR3 loop spans 16 amino acids. CDR1 and CDR2 (germline): SGHTA, FQGNSA. V shed 2 bases and J 6 bases; nucleotides not matched to a gene: 6. The CDR3 spells CASSLTSGRQSNEQFF. CDR3 DNA: TGTGCCAGCAGCTTAACTAGCGGGAGACAGTCCAATGAGCAGTTCTTC. The full variable domain, rest sourced from reference TRBV7-2 and TRBJ2-1, is GAGVSQSPSNKVTEKGKDVELRCDPISGHTALYWYRQSLGQGLEFLIYFQGNSAPDKSGLPSDRFSAERTGGSVSTLTIQRTQQEDSAVYLCASSLTSGRQSNEQFFGPGTRLTVL.

The V call is TRBV4-1, the J call TRBJ1-1, with a possible D match to TRBD1 (6 bases). The V and J ends lost 0 bases and 6 bases respectively, with 20 bases between them. The CDR3 runs to 17 residues. Germline V lookup: CDR1 MGHRA, CDR2 YSYEKL. CDR3 sequence: CASSQEPTWQGYPEAFF. The DNA for the CDR3 is TGCGCCAGCAGCCAAGAGCCAACTTGGCAGGGGTACCCTGAAGCTTTCTTT.

The rearrangement uses TRBV2 and TRBJ2-7; D perhaps matches TRBD1 (5 bases). The germline CDR1 and CDR2 sequences are SNHLY and FYNNEI. The CDR3 runs 15 residues. Trimming shortened V by 7 bases and J by 0 bases, and 16 bases separated the two germline ends. The CDR3 reads CASTLGRASSYEQYF. In DNA, the CDR3 is TGTGCCAGCACGCTAGGCAGGGCCAGCTCCTACGAGCAGTACTTC. Using reference TRBV2 and TRBJ2-7 for the parts outside the CDR3, the full variable domain is EPEVTQTPSHQVTQMGQEVILRCVPISNHLYFYWYRQILGQKVEFLVSFYNNEISEKSEIFDDQFSVERPDGSNFTLKIRSTKLEDSAMYFCASTLGRASSYEQYFGPGTRLTVT.

The chain has TRBV19 and TRBJ2-7; the match to TRBD2 covers 13 bases. V shed 3 bases and J 4 bases; nucleotides not matched to a gene: 3. Germline V gene lookup returns CDR1 LNHDA and CDR2 SQIVND (reference sequence). This CDR3 is built from 15 residues. The DNA for the CDR3 is TGTGCCAGTAGTATTGGGACTAGCGGGACGTACGAGCAGTACTTC. This gives the protein CASSIGTSGTYEQYF.

This clone has a handful of counts. This chain uses TRBV9 with TRBJ2-1; 9 bases map to TRBD2. The CDR3 extends over 15 amino acids. CDR1 and CDR2 (germline): SGDLS, YYNGEE. The trim removed 0 bases at V and 4 bases at J, leaving 2 bases unmatched. CDR3 region: CASSVGAGGYNEQFF. The CDR3 bases are TGTGCCAGCAGCGTAGGGGCGGGAGGGTACAATGAGCAGTTCTTC.

Of note for this clone: The junction shows a germline mismatch at one end, possibly a read error. The chain employs TRBV7-7 and TRBJ2-1; D perhaps matches TRBD1 (5 bases). Germline V CDR1 and CDR2: SSHAT, FNYEAQ (reference sequence). The CDR3 spans 15 residues. CDR3 amino acids: CASSLAPTDYNEQFF. The DNA for the CDR3 is TGTGCTAGCAGCTTAGCTCCGACAGACTACAATGAGCAGTTCTTC.

V usage is TRBV4-3 and J usage is TRBJ1-4, with 7 bases identical to TRBD1. Germline lookup yields CDR1 LGHNA and CDR2 YSLEER. V was pared by 1 base and J by 8 bases, with 4 bases of the junction left unmatched. This CDR3 spans 14 amino acids. In DNA, the CDR3 is TGCGCCAGCAGCCAAGGACCGACAGGGGAAAAACTGTTTTTT. Translated: CASSQGPTGEKLFF.

This clone was observed a few times. The V call is TRBV19, the J call TRBJ2-5, with D maybe TRBD2 (5 bases). The CDR3 sequence is 15 residues long. Germline V gene lookup returns CDR1 LNHDA and CDR2 SQIVND (reference sequence). Trimming removed 5 bases from V and 6 bases from J, with 19 bases in between. The CDR3 here is CASSEGSLVTKTQYF. DNA of the CDR3: TGTGCCAGTAGTGAGGGTAGCCTTGTCACGAAGACCCAGTACTTC.

J is TRBJ1-2 and V is TRBV13; 10 nucleotides line up with TRBD1. The CDR3 loop spans 17 amino acids. Germline V CDR1 and CDR2: PRHDT, FYEKMQ (reference sequence). V lost 4 bases and J lost 0; bases outside the gene matches: 8. CDR3 in DNA: TGTGCCAGCAGCTCAGGACAGGGGGTGAGAGCTAACTATGGCTACACCTTC. It is translated as CASSSGQGVRANYGYTF. Full variable domain (remainder filled in from reference TRBV13 and TRBJ1-2): AAGVIQSPRHLIKEKRETATLKCYPIPRHDTVYWYQQGPGQDPQFLISFYEKMQSDKGSIPDRFSAQQFSDYHSELNMSSLELGDSALYFCASSSGQGVRANYGYTFGSGTRLTVV.

The chain is built from TRBV15 and TRBJ2-3, with 10 bases that match TRBD2. This CDR3 has 17 amino acids. V dropped 1 base and J dropped 2; count of bases not matched to a gene: 6. CDR1 LNHNV and CDR2 YYDKDF come from the germline V gene (reference sequence). The CDR3 protein is CATSRGSGGSSTDTQYF. As DNA, the CDR3 is TGTGCCACCAGCAGAGGTAGCGGGGGGTCCTCCACAGATACGCAGTATTTT.

The chain carries TRBV9 and TRBJ2-1, with D maybe TRBD2 (6 bases). Trimming left V 0 bases short and J 4 bases short, with 14 bases between. Per the germline V gene, CDR1 is SGDLS and CDR2 is YYNGEE. CDR3 length: 16 amino acids. The CDR3 DNA is TGTGCCAGCAGCGTAGCTCAGAGACTAGGTTACAATGAGCAGTTCTTC. Its protein product is CASSVAQRLGYNEQFF.

This chain connects TRBV5-4 to TRBJ1-1, with TRBD1 as a possible D gene (5 bases). Germline assignment: CDR1 SGHNT and CDR2 YYREEE (reference sequence). CDR3 length: 13 residues. V gave up 10 bases and J gave up 10 bases, with 23 bases separating them. The CDR3 DNA reads TGTGCCGGACACACGGGCGATCGTGTAGGAGCTTTCTTT. Translated, it gives CAGHTGDRVGAFF. The complete variable domain, with remaining parts taken from reference TRBV5-4 and TRBJ1-1, reads ETGVTQSPTHLIKTRGQQVTLRCSSQSGHNTVSWYQQALGQGPQFIFQYYREEENGRGNFPPRFSGLQFPNYSSELNVNALELDDSALYLCAGHTGDRVGAFFGQGTRLTVV.

The chain is built from TRBV5-8 and TRBJ2-3, with 9 bases that match TRBD1. In germline, CDR1 is SGHTS, CDR2 YDEGEE. The CDR3 spans 16 residues. With V trimmed by 2 bases and J by 4 bases, 8 bases remained unmatched. CDR3 in DNA: TGTGCCAGCAGCTTTCTGGACAGGGGTTTGGCAGATACGCAGTATTTT. This codes for CASSFLDRGLADTQYF. The variable domain in full, completed from reference TRBV5-8 and TRBJ2-3, reads EAGVTQSPTHLIKTRGQQATLRCSPISGHTSVYWYQQALGLGLQFLLWYDEGEERNRGNFPPRFSGRQFPNYSSELNVNALELEDSALYLCASSFLDRGLADTQYFGPGTRLTVL.

This chain connects TRBV5-1 to TRBJ2-5; no reliable D call. The DNA end is more similar to TRBJ2-7, so the J call may be wrong. In germline, CDR1 is SGHRS, CDR2 YFSETQ. The CDR3 loop spans 14 amino acids. Written as DNA, the CDR3 is TGCGCCAGCAGCAACCCTGGAGAATCCTACGAGCAGTACTTC. This encodes CASSNPGESYEQYF.

The chain carries TRBV10-3 and TRBJ2-7; 10 nucleotides agree with TRBD2. The CDR3 covers 18 residues. Germline CDR1 reads ENHRY; CDR2 reads SYGVKD. V gave up 3 bases and J gave up 2 bases; unmatched junction bases: 13. CDR3 loop: CAISDPLAGALPAYEQYF. CDR3 DNA sequence: TGTGCCATCAGTGACCCCCTAGCGGGGGCCCTTCCAGCCTACGAGCAGTACTTC.

This sequence joins TRBV13 and TRBJ2-7, with a possible D match to TRBD1 (6 bases). V shed 4 bases and J shed 0 bases, with 13 bases lying between them. CDR1 is PRHDT and CDR2 is FYEKMQ in the germline V gene (reference sequence). CDR3 length equals 15 residues. CDR3 nucleotide sequence: TGTGCCAGCAGCTCGACTGACAGGAACTCCTACGAGCAGTACTTC. This translates into CASSSTDRNSYEQYF.

The chain is built from TRBV18 and TRBJ2-4; possibly TRBD2 for D (5 bases). The CDR3 spans 13 residues. With 5 bases removed from V and 6 bases from J, the gap between germline ends came to 11 bases. Germline V gives CDR1 KGHSH, CDR2 LQKENI. In DNA form, the CDR3 reads TGTGCCAGCTCAAAGTCGGGGTTAAACATTCAGTACTTC. Its translation is CASSKSGLNIQYF.

The V gene is TRBV10-3, the J gene TRBJ2-5, with 7 bases lining up with TRBD1. The CDR3 length is 12 residues. Germline CDR1 ENHRY, CDR2 SYGVKD. V shed 10 bases, J shed 2 bases, and the junction held 4 bases outside the gene matches. The CDR3 coding sequence is TGTGCCACTCGACAGGGACAAGAGACCCAGTACTTC. Its translation is CATRQGQETQYF.

The chain uses TRBV28 and TRBJ2-7; D unresolved. This CDR3 comprises 13 residues. The germline V gene encodes CDR1 MDHEN and CDR2 SYDVKM. V was clipped by 2 bases and J by 2 bases, with 7 bases between them. The CDR3 region has the DNA TGTGCCAGCAGTTTAGCGCCTACCTACGAGCAGTACTTC. Its translation: CASSLAPTYEQYF.

This clone has more than one count but fewer than ten. The chain has TRBV29-1 and TRBJ2-1, with 8 bases that match TRBD1. Unmatched junction bases numbered 10, after V lost 0 bases and J lost 6 bases. This CDR3 has 16 residues. Germline V gene lookup returns CDR1 SQVTM and CDR2 ANQGSEA. CDR3 DNA sequence: TGCAGCGTTGAAGATTACTTAGATACAGGGGGCAATGAGCAGTTCTTC. Its protein product is CSVEDYLDTGGNEQFF.

J is TRBJ2-2 and V is TRBV7-2, with TRBD2 matching 8 bases. V was pared by 1 base and J by 6 bases, with 10 bases of the junction left unmatched. Germline assignment: CDR1 SGHTA and CDR2 FQGNSA. This CDR3 has 17 residues. The CDR3 region has the DNA TGTGCCAGCAGCTTAGGGGGACTAGTAAATCTGGCCGGGGAGCTGTTTTTT. This codes for CASSLGGLVNLAGELFF.

V and J are TRBV28 and TRBJ1-2, with D possibly being TRBD1 (6 bases). The CDR3 extends over 13 amino acids. The ends were cut back, 6 bases at V and 3 bases at J, with 11 bases in the middle. The germline V gene has CDR1 MDHEN and CDR2 SYDVKM. CDR3 nucleotide sequence: TGTGCCAGCAGATTTAGGGGGTACTATGGCTACACCTTC. Protein: CASRFRGYYGYTF.

The V call is TRBV15, the J call TRBJ2-1, with 10 positions matching TRBD2. The CDR3 is 21 amino acids. With 0 bases clipped from V and 5 bases from J, the junction kept 19 bases outside the gene matches. In germline, CDR1 is LNHNV, CDR2 YYDKDF (reference sequence). The CDR3 protein is CATSRDRGQGGAGGWDNEQFF. The CDR3 coding sequence is TGTGCCACCAGCAGAGATCGAGGGCAGGGTGGAGCGGGAGGGTGGGACAATGAGCAGTTCTTC.

The chain has TRBV5-1 and TRBJ2-2; 11 positions agree with TRBD1. CDR1 SGHRS and CDR2 YFSETQ come from the germline V gene. V gave up 4 bases and J gave up 3 bases; unmatched junction bases: 8. The CDR3 covers 17 residues. The CDR3 sequence: CASSAGQGVPDTGELFF. In DNA, the CDR3 is TGCGCCAGCAGCGCGGGACAGGGGGTCCCGGACACCGGGGAGCTGTTTTTT.

The genes are TRBV18 and TRBJ1-2, with 7 bases matching TRBD1. Losses at the gene ends were 6 bases for V and 4 bases for J; bases not matched to a gene: 8. Germline CDR1 is KGHSH and CDR2 is LQKENI. The CDR3 runs 14 residues. In nucleotides, the CDR3 is TGTGCCAGCTCCCCGACAGGGCAAGTCTATGGCTACACCTTC. It codes for CASSPTGQVYGYTF.

This chain uses TRBV5-8 with TRBJ1-5; D unresolved. V was cut by 3 bases and J by 1 base, with 8 bases left in between. The CDR3 loop spans 14 amino acids. Germline CDR1 and CDR2: SGHTS and YDEGEE. CDR3: CASSSRVSNQPQHF. CDR3 in DNA: TGTGCCAGCAGCTCGAGGGTGAGCAATCAGCCCCAGCATTTT.